These 21 T cell receptor beta chains share one sample of origin, sequenced in a study of blood T cell repertoires in COVID-19. The protocol was immunoSEQ multiplex PCR, while the TCRdb copy is restricted to in-frame clones and leaves out a portion. The profile shows under 550,000 clones, 80% to 90% of them singletons. The source material was peripheral blood. The receptors were gathered from a man aged 18 to 29 with COVID-19, enrolled during active disease.

This clone was seen once. This chain connects TRBV4-1 to TRBJ2-3, with no clear D. The CDR3 spans 11 residues. CDR1 and CDR2 from the germline V gene are MGHRA and YSYEKL. V dropped 3 bases and J dropped 7 bases, with 5 bases sitting between them. In DNA, the CDR3 is TGCGCCAGCAGCCATGGGCATACGCAGTATTTT. Translating gives CASSHGHTQYF.

The V call is TRBV18, the J call TRBJ2-3; 15 positions agree with TRBD2. The germline V gene encodes CDR1 KGHSH and CDR2 LQKENI. The CDR3 totals 19 residues. J lost 4 bases, V lost 2 bases, and 10 bases had no gene match. Here the CDR3 reads CASSPRTSGRAEGADTQYF. The CDR3 bases are TGTGCCAGCTCACCAAGGACTAGCGGGAGGGCCGAAGGAGCAGATACGCAGTATTTT.

Only one count was recorded for this clone. The rearrangement uses TRBV18 and TRBJ1-1; TRBD1 might be the D (5 bases). This CDR3 contains 13 residues. Trimming stripped 5 bases from V and 3 bases from J, with 10 bases between. Germline V CDR1 and CDR2: KGHSH, LQKENI. CDR3 protein: CASSVQGYTEAFF. The CDR3 DNA is TGTGCCAGCTCAGTCCAGGGTTACACTGAAGCTTTCTTT.

The V call is TRBV4-1, the J call TRBJ2-1; no clear D gene. There are 16 residues in the CDR3. The V gene's germline CDR1 is MGHRA and CDR2 YSYEKL. V dropped 2 bases and J dropped 0 bases, with 11 bases sitting between them. The CDR3 spells CASSQNPGSSYNEQFF. The CDR3 bases are TGCGCCAGCAGCCAAAACCCGGGTAGCTCCTACAATGAGCAGTTCTTC.

This rearrangement joins TRBV19 to TRBJ1-2; D may be TRBD1 (6 bases). This CDR3 comprises 15 residues. V lost 6 bases and J lost 3, with 17 bases in between. Germline CDR1 and CDR2: LNHDA and SQIVND (reference sequence). The CDR3 region is CASRRNRASDYGYTF. CDR3 DNA: TGTGCCAGTAGGAGAAACAGGGCTTCCGACTATGGCTACACCTTC.

The V and J genes are TRBV5-1 and TRBJ1-3; TRBD1 agrees at 8 bases. CDR1 is SGHRS, CDR2 YFSETQ, per germline. The CDR3 sequence is 15 residues long. V dropped 4 bases and J dropped 5; count of bases not matched to a gene: 8. CDR3 coding DNA: TGCGCCAGCAGCCCGGCAGGGGGCTTGAGAAACACCATATATTTT. Its protein product is CASSPAGGLRNTIYF.

The chain uses TRBV6-1 and TRBJ2-5, with a tentative D call TRBD2 (6 bases). Germline CDR1 reads MNHNS; CDR2 reads SASEGT. Trimming removed 1 base from V and 9 bases from J, with 15 bases in between. The CDR3 is made up of 14 amino acids. The CDR3 sequence: CASSEVGRDLAQYF. The CDR3 nucleotides read TGTGCCAGCAGTGAAGTAGGGCGGGACTTGGCCCAGTACTTC.

V is TRBV6-6 and J is TRBJ2-1; the D gene is possibly TRBD2 (7 bases). Trimming shortened V by 0 bases and J by 9 bases, and 12 bases separated the two germline ends. Germline V CDR1 and CDR2: MNHNY, SVGAGI (reference sequence). The CDR3 covers 14 residues. For the CDR3, the DNA is TGTGCCAGCAGTTACTCGCCGGGGGGCGGTGAGCAGTTCTTC. This gives the protein CASSYSPGGGEQFF.

This rearrangement joins TRBV10-2 to TRBJ1-1, with D maybe TRBD1 (5 bases). Germline CDR1 and CDR2: WSHSY and SAAADI. The CDR3 totals 14 residues. V lost 0 bases and J lost 5, with 10 bases in between. CDR3 region: CASSESTGLTEAFF. The CDR3 DNA reads as TGCGCCAGCAGTGAGTCAACAGGTTTGACTGAAGCTTTCTTT.

The genes are TRBV3-1 (or the pseudogene TRBV3-2) and TRBJ1-2; D possibly corresponds to TRBD1 (5 bases). The V gene's germline CDR1 is LGHDT and CDR2 YNNKEL (reference sequence). The CDR3 contains 15 residues. V lost 0 bases, J lost 4 bases, and 12 bases lay in between. CDR3 DNA: TGTGCCAGCAGCCAAGATCCGGGGGTTAGCTATGGCTACACCTTC. Its protein product is CASSQDPGVSYGYTF.

The rearrangement links TRBV21-1 to TRBJ2-5; the table's D call of TRBD1 was not tested on the DNA. TRBV21-1 is listed as a pseudogene. The CDR3 sequence is 17 residues long. The CDR3 here is CASSKVGTHRVEETQYF. Written as DNA, the CDR3 is TGTGCCAGCAGCAAAGTGGGTACGCACAGGGTTGAAGAGACCCAGTACTTC.

V usage is TRBV12-5 and J usage is TRBJ1-5; perhaps TRBD1 as D (6 bases). The V gene's germline CDR1 is LGHNT and CDR2 FRNRAP. V was trimmed by 5 bases and J by 1 base, leaving 18 bases between them. The CDR3 loop spans 17 amino acids. CDR3 sequence (DNA): TGTGCTAGTGGTGGCCCCGCCGGGGGGCTAAGCAATCAGCCCCAGCATTTT. Protein: CASGGPAGGLSNQPQHF.

This clone was seen only once. The J gene is TRBJ2-5, the V gene TRBV3-1 (or the pseudogene TRBV3-2); 7 nucleotides agree with TRBD2. The V gene end was trimmed by 0 bases and the J gene end by 9 bases; junction bases not matched to a gene: 7. Germline V gene sequence: CDR1 LGHDT, CDR2 YNNKEL (reference sequence). CDR3 size: 14 residues. The CDR3 protein is CASSQELARQAQYF. CDR3 DNA sequence: TGTGCCAGCAGCCAAGAACTAGCGCGTCAGGCCCAGTACTTC.

The chain couples TRBV10-1 to TRBJ2-1; 9 bases align to TRBD1. CDR1 and CDR2 (germline): WNHNN, SYGVQD (reference sequence). The CDR3 extends over 13 amino acids. Losses at the gene ends were 4 bases for V and 6 bases for J; bases not matched to a gene: 1. Here the CDR3 DNA reads TGCGCCAGCAGTGTGGACAGGGGCAATGAGCAGTTCTTC. This codes for CASSVDRGNEQFF.

The count of this clone is one. V and J are TRBV30 and TRBJ1-1, with a weak D call TRBD1 (6 bases). Trimming stripped 2 bases from V and 11 bases from J, with 15 bases between. The germline CDR1 and CDR2 sequences are GTSNPN and SVGIG (reference sequence). CDR3 length: 12 amino acids. CDR3 amino acids: CAWSHSGAWAFF. The CDR3 DNA reads as TGTGCCTGGAGTCATTCAGGGGCGTGGGCTTTCTTT.

This chain uses TRBV19 with TRBJ1-1; tentatively, D is TRBD1 (6 bases). Trimming removed 6 bases at V and 2 bases at J, with 10 bases between. Germline CDR1 and CDR2: LNHDA and SQIVND (reference sequence). CDR3 length: 13 amino acids. The CDR3 sequence is CASSRTENTEAFF. CDR3 in DNA: TGTGCCAGTAGCCGGACAGAAAACACTGAAGCTTTCTTT.

The chain joins TRBV6-4 to TRBJ1-1; 11 positions agree with TRBD1. Germline CDR1 MRHNA, CDR2 SNTAGT. The CDR3 loop spans 14 amino acids. Trimming took 3 bases from V and 10 from J; bases not matched to a gene: 7. The CDR3 region is CASSEGQGVSAAFF. In DNA, the CDR3 is TGTGCCAGCAGTGAGGGACAGGGGGTGTCGGCAGCTTTCTTT.

The rearrangement uses TRBV3-1 (or the pseudogene TRBV3-2) and TRBJ2-1; 10 bases fit TRBD1. V gave up 6 bases and J gave up 10 bases; unmatched junction bases: 3. The CDR3 sequence is 12 residues long. Germline CDR1 is LGHDT and CDR2 is YNNKEL (reference sequence). This chain's CDR3 is CASRGQGVEQFF. CDR3 nucleotides: TGTGCCAGCAGAGGACAGGGGGTAGAGCAGTTCTTC.

This clone was seen once. The chain carries TRBV11-2 and TRBJ2-2; D call uncertain. Trimming pared 4 bases from V and 6 bases from J, leaving 12 bases between. CDR1 is SGHAT, CDR2 FQNNGV, per germline. This CDR3 is built from 14 residues. The CDR3 reads CASSSGSLAGELFF. CDR3 nucleotides: TGTGCCAGCAGCTCCGGGTCCCTCGCCGGGGAGCTGTTTTTT.

This chain uses TRBV14 with TRBJ2-2; TRBD2 aligns across 7 bases. V was clipped by 0 bases and J by 3 bases; unmatched bases: 10. CDR3 length: 18 amino acids. Germline V gives CDR1 SGHDN, CDR2 FVKESK. The CDR3 loop is CASSQDPLRDYYTGELFF. The CDR3, as DNA: TGTGCCAGCAGCCAAGATCCCCTCCGGGACTACTACACCGGGGAGCTGTTTTTT.

The rearrangement uses TRBV5-1 and TRBJ1-2, with 10 bases matching TRBD1. Germline assignment: CDR1 SGHRS and CDR2 YFSETQ. This CDR3 region has 17 residues. J gave up 6 bases and V 3 bases, and 14 bases lay outside the gene matches. CDR3 coding DNA: TGCGCCAGCAGCTCCAGACAGGGGGCGAGCCGAATGGATGGCTACACCTTC. Amino acid sequence: CASSSRQGASRMDGYTF. Based on the CDR3 plus reference TRBV5-1 and TRBJ1-2, the full variable domain is KAGVTQTPRYLIKTRGQQVTLSCSPISGHRSVSWYQQTPGQGLQFLFEYFSETQRNKGNFPGRFSGRQFSNSRSEMNVSTLELGDSALYLCASSSRQGASRMDGYTFGSGTRLTVV.